The 8 T cell receptor beta chains listed next were all sequenced from one sample in a study of T cell responses to AZD1222 COVID-19 vaccine (dated by TCRdb to the early 2020s). The library relied on the immunoSEQ multiplex PCR assay. Held by TCRdb, this immuneACCESS table contains in-frame sequences only and omits some clones. Under half of the omission traces to an unresolved V gene where checked; the cause of the rest is unknown. The sample includes tens of thousands of clones, with 86% observed a single time. The top ten clonotypes cover around 7% of the sample. The sample's time point, from its label and the paper: about 28 days (+/-7) after the second vaccine dose. The sequencing used peripheral blood, collected 28 days after the second AZD1222 dose. Receptors were obtained from an adult who received the AZD1222 COVID-19 vaccine.

The chain employs TRBV30 and TRBJ1-4, with unresolved D. CDR1 and CDR2 (germline): GTSNPN, SVGIG (reference sequence). This CDR3 region has 13 residues. V dropped 3 bases and J dropped 8 bases, with 13 bases sitting between them. The CDR3 DNA reads as TGTGCCTGGAGAGGTCCTTCTAGGGAAAAACTGTTTTTT. This translates into CAWRGPSREKLFF.

V gene TRBV20-1 combines with J gene TRBJ1-2, with D possibly being TRBD1 (5 bases). Trimming pared 3 bases from V and 4 bases from J, leaving 12 bases between. The CDR3 length is 13 residues. Germline V gives CDR1 DFQATT, CDR2 SNEGSKA (reference sequence). The CDR3 region is CSASRSRVYGYTF. CDR3 nucleotide sequence: TGCAGTGCTAGTCGTTCCAGGGTCTATGGCTACACCTTC.

In nucleotides, the CDR3 is TGTGCCAGCAGTAGACAGGGCTATAGCAATCAGCCCCAGCATTTT. As protein: CASSRQGYSNQPQHF. The rearrangement joins TRBV6-5 to TRBJ1-5; the match to TRBD1 covers 7 bases. Unmatched junction bases numbered 4, after V lost 5 bases and J lost 0 bases. Looked up from germline, CDR1 is MNHEY and CDR2 is SVGAGI. The CDR3 totals 15 residues.

This sequence joins TRBV7-2 and TRBJ1-4, with a tentative D call TRBD1 (5 bases). Germline CDR1 reads SGHTA; CDR2 reads FQGNSA. Trimming cost V 4 bases and J 8 bases, with 17 bases left between them. This CDR3 region has 15 residues. Written as DNA, the CDR3 is TGTGCCAGCAGCTCCTCCGGGACGGCGGGGGAAAAACTGTTTTTT. Translation gives CASSSSGTAGEKLFF.

The chain is built from TRBV7-2 and TRBJ1-1; D call uncertain. The CDR3 spans 13 residues. The V end was cut by 1 base, the J end by 6 bases, with 9 bases between. Germline V gene lookup returns CDR1 SGHTA and CDR2 FQGNSA. CDR3 nucleotide sequence: TGTGCCAGCAGCTTAGTCCGGGGATCTGAAGCTTTCTTT. Protein product: CASSLVRGSEAFF.

This sequence joins TRBV10-3 and TRBJ2-5; tentative D call: TRBD2 (6 bases). The CDR3 loop spans 15 amino acids. V lost 3 bases to trimming and J lost 5 bases, with 16 bases between them. CDR1 and CDR2 from the germline V gene are ENHRY and SYGVKD. The CDR3: CAISDGRGARETQYF. CDR3 bases: TGTGCCATCAGTGATGGGCGGGGCGCGCGGGAGACCCAGTACTTC.

The chain links TRBV6-2 or TRBV6-3 to TRBJ2-1; D is undetermined. CDR1 MNHEY and CDR2 SVGEGT come from the germline V gene. The ends were cut back, 2 bases at V and 4 bases at J, with 15 bases in the middle. This CDR3 has 16 amino acids. The CDR3 loop is CASSYIDRLGYNEQFF. In DNA, the CDR3 is TGTGCCAGCAGTTACATCGACCGATTAGGTTACAATGAGCAGTTCTTC.

This clone has only one observation. The chain joins TRBV19 to TRBJ2-2; 8 bases agree with TRBD1. This CDR3 has 17 amino acids. Germline CDR1 is LNHDA and CDR2 is SQIVND (reference sequence). V lost 4 bases, J lost 5 bases, and 12 bases stayed unmatched. CDR3 sequence: CASSTQQRQGRTGELFF. CDR3 DNA: TGTGCCAGTAGTACCCAACAACGACAGGGGCGGACCGGGGAGCTGTTTTTT.